One sample yielded the 14 T cell receptor beta chains listed below, sequenced in a study of technical replicates of blood from a few donors. Using immunoSEQ multiplex PCR, the repertoire was profiled, and TCRdb retains in-frame clones only, with some absent. Of more than 50,000 clones listed, around nine tenths are singletons. Sequenced sample: PBMCs. These receptors originate from a human donor in good health. Some clones in this sample may be carry-over from other donors' samples.

This clone was detected only a few times. The rearrangement uses TRBV2 and TRBJ1-2; the D is unclear. Trimming cost V 2 bases and J 4 bases, with 5 bases left between them. Germline V gene sequence: CDR1 SNHLY, CDR2 FYNNEI. CDR3 length: 12 amino acids. The DNA for the CDR3 is TGTGCCAGCAGTGAATCGAGCTATGGCTACACCTTC. Protein: CASSESSYGYTF.

This clone showed up just a few times. This chain links TRBV21-1 with TRBJ2-7; the table's D gene call, TRBD2, was not cross checked with the DNA. TRBV21-1 is a listed pseudogene. There are 15 residues in the CDR3. As DNA, the CDR3 is TGTGCCAGCACCCTCCGGCGGGCCAGCTCCTACGAGCAGTACTTC. Residues: CASTLRRASSYEQYF.

This chain uses TRBV9 with TRBJ2-1, with 13 positions matching TRBD2. V was pared by 4 bases and J by 5 bases, with 3 bases of the junction left unmatched. This CDR3 has 15 amino acids. The V gene's germline CDR1 is SGDLS and CDR2 YYNGEE. The CDR3 DNA is TGTGCCAGCAGCCTGGGACTAGCGGGGCACAATGAGCAGTTCTTC. Protein product: CASSLGLAGHNEQFF.

This sequence joins TRBV30 and TRBJ2-1; TRBD2 aligns across 9 bases. The germline gives CDR1 GTSNPN, CDR2 SVGIG (reference sequence). J lost 9 bases, V lost 8 bases, and 5 bases had no gene match. CDR3 length: 11 amino acids. CDR3 loop: CALAGMGEQFF. In DNA, the CDR3 is TGTGCCCTAGCGGGAATGGGTGAGCAGTTCTTC.

V and J are TRBV29-1 and TRBJ1-2; 9 bases agree with TRBD1. Losses at the gene ends were 7 bases for V and 5 bases for J; bases not matched to a gene: 8. Germline V gene data show CDR1 as SQVTM and CDR2 as ANQGSEA. This CDR3 has 13 amino acids. CDR3 amino acids: CSAEGGTGYGYTF. The CDR3 DNA follows: TGCAGCGCTGAGGGCGGGACAGGGTATGGCTACACCTTC.

The CDR3 region is CATRQINPTGAFF. CDR3 nucleotides: TGTGCCACCAGACAGATTAACCCGACAGGAGCTTTCTTT. This chain links TRBV7-8 with TRBJ1-1; tentative D call: TRBD1 (6 bases). The length of the CDR3 is 13 residues. Germline-derived CDR1 and CDR2 are SGHVS and FQNEAQ. Trimming removed 10 bases from V and 10 bases from J, with 22 bases in between.

The chain carries TRBV12-5 and TRBJ1-6; 7 bases match TRBD1. CDR1 and CDR2 from the germline V gene are LGHNT and FRNRAP. This CDR3 region has 14 residues. Trimming took 6 bases from V and 7 from J; bases not matched to a gene: 6. As DNA, the CDR3 is TGTGCTAGTGGGCAGGACAGGCTGAATTCACCCCTCCACTTT. Its protein product is CASGQDRLNSPLHF.

The chain recombines TRBV18 with TRBJ2-3; D gene ambiguous. Trimming took 3 bases from V and 4 from J, leaving 17 bases between them. CDR1 is KGHSH, CDR2 LQKENI, per germline. The CDR3 extends over 16 amino acids. The CDR3 spells CASSPARVSHADTQYF. DNA of the CDR3: TGTGCCAGCTCACCCGCACGGGTTTCACACGCAGATACGCAGTATTTT.

This clone has just one count. The CDR3 DNA follows: TGTGCCAGCAGCCCCGGAGAGAGTGGCAACAATGAGCAGTTCTTC. Protein sequence: CASSPGESGNNEQFF. The chain is built from TRBV6-5 and TRBJ2-1; D not certain. This CDR3 spans 15 amino acids. V was cut by 6 bases and J by 5 bases, with 17 bases left in between. Germline V gives CDR1 MNHEY, CDR2 SVGAGI.

This chain links TRBV19 with TRBJ1-1; D is possibly TRBD1 (5 bases). Germline values: CDR1 LNHDA, CDR2 SQIVND (reference sequence). This CDR3 has 15 amino acids. Trimming removed 5 bases at V and 1 base at J, with 14 bases between. The CDR3 DNA reads TGTGCCAGTAGTCCCCTCCTGGACAAGAACACTGAAGCTTTCTTT. This gives the protein CASSPLLDKNTEAFF.

The chain joins TRBV7-8 to TRBJ2-7; 10 bases match TRBD1. CDR1 is SGHVS, CDR2 FQNEAQ, per germline. CDR3 length equals 15 residues. The V gene end was trimmed by 1 base and the J gene end by 5 bases; junction bases not matched to a gene: 5. The CDR3 DNA is TGTGCCAGCAGCTTAGTGCTGGGGACAGGGGACGAGCAGTACTTC. Translated: CASSLVLGTGDEQYF.

V gene TRBV5-4 combines with J gene TRBJ1-1; D not resolved. The CDR3 has 15 residues. Germline CDR1 SGHNT, CDR2 YYREEE (reference sequence). V lost 2 bases, J lost 1 base, and 12 bases lay in between. The chain's CDR3 is CASSFKGEENTEAFF. CDR3 coding DNA: TGTGCCAGCAGCTTTAAGGGAGAAGAGAACACTGAAGCTTTCTTT. The entire variable domain, with the rest obtained from reference TRBV5-4 and TRBJ1-1, is as follows: ETGVTQSPTHLIKTRGQQVTLRCSSQSGHNTVSWYQQALGQGPQFIFQYYREEENGRGNFPPRFSGLQFPNYSSELNVNALELDDSALYLCASSFKGEENTEAFFGQGTRLTVV.

The CDR3 region has the DNA TGTGCCAGCAGTGAATTCGGTGGGGGCGGGGCCAACGTCCTGACTTTC. This gives the protein CASSEFGGGGANVLTF. This chain connects TRBV6-1 to TRBJ2-6; TRBD1 might be the D (6 bases). Trimming took off 2 bases at V and 4 bases at J, with 12 bases between the two ends. CDR1 is MNHNS and CDR2 is SASEGT in the germline V gene. The CDR3 has 16 amino acids.

The chain carries TRBV5-6 and TRBJ1-1; D unclear. Germline CDR1 reads SGHDT; CDR2 reads YYEEEE. There are 12 residues in the CDR3. Trimming stripped 4 bases from V and 8 bases from J, with 12 bases between. In DNA form, the CDR3 reads TGTGCCAGCAGCCTACGCAGGCTCGAAGCTTTCTTT. It specifies CASSLRRLEAFF.